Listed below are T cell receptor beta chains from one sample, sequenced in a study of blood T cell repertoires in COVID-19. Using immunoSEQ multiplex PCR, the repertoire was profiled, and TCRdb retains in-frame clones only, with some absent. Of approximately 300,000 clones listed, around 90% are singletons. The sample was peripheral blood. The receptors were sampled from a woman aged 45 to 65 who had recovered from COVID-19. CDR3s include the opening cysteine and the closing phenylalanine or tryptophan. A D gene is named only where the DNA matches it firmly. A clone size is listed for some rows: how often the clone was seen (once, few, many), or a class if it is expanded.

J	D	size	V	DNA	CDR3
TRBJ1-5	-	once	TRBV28	TGTGCCAGCAGCTTAAGGGGGTATCAGCCCCAGCATTTT	CASSLRGYQPQHF
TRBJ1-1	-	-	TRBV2	TGTGCCAGCAGTGGATTTCAACAGGACACTGAAGCTTTCTTT	CASSGFQQDTEAFF
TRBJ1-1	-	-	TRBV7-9	TGTGCCAGCAGCTTAGCGGCAGGAAAGAACACTGAAGCTTTCTTT	CASSLAAGKNTEAFF
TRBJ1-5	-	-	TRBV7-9	TGTGCCAGCAGCTTCGGGGGAGGTCAGCCCCAGCATTTT	CASSFGGGQPQHF
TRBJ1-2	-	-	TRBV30	TGTGCCTGGAGTGACACGGGTTGGTATGGCTACACCTTC	CAWSDTGWYGYTF
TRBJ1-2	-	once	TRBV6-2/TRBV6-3	TGTGCCAGCAGTTACCAACCGAGTGGCTACACCTTC	CASSYQPSGYTF
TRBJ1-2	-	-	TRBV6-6	TGTGCCACCTACAACCAGGGGATCTACACCTTC	CATYNQGIYTF
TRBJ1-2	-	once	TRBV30	TGTGCCTGGAGTCTTAACCGCGGCTATGGCTACACCTTC	CAWSLNRGYGYTF
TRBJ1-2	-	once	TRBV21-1	TGTGCCAGCAGCACACAGGGGGCTGGCTACACCTTC	CASSTQGAGYTF
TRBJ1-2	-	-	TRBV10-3	TGTGCCATCAGTGAGGACCGGGACACCCCCTATGGCTACACCTTC	CAISEDRDTPYGYTF